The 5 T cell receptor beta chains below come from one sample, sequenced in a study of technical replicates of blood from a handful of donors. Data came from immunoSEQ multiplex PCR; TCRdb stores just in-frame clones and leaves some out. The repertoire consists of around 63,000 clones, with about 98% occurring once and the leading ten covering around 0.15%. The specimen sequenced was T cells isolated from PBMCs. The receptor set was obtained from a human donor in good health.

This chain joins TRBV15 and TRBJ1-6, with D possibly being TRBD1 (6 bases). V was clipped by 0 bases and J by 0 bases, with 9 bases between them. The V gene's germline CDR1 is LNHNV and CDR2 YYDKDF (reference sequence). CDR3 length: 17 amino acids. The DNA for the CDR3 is TGTGCCACCAGCAGAGATCCCAGGGGCTCCTATAATTCACCCCTCCACTTT. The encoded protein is CATSRDPRGSYNSPLHF.

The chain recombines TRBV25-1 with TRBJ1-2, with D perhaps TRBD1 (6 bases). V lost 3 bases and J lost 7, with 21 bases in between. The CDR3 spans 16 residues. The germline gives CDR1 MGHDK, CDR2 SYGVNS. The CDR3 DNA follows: TGTGCCAGCAGTGATAACCACTTGGGGGGGGCACGTGGCTACACCTTC. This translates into CASSDNHLGGARGYTF.

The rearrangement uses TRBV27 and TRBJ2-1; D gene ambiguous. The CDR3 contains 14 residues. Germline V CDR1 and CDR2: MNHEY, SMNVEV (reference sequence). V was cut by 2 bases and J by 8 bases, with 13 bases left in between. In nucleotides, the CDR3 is TGTGCCAGCAGTTTACGGCTAGTTGGCGATGAGCAGTTCTTC. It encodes CASSLRLVGDEQFF.

CDR3 in amino acids: CASRKLTGLKTGELFF. The CDR3 nucleotides are TGTGCCAGCAGGAAATTGACAGGGCTTAAAACCGGGGAGCTGTTTTTT. V gene TRBV11-2 combines with J gene TRBJ2-2, with 7 bases fitting TRBD1. This CDR3 is 16 amino acids long. V shed 6 bases and J 5 bases; nucleotides not matched to a gene: 12. Germline V gene sequence: CDR1 SGHAT, CDR2 FQNNGV.

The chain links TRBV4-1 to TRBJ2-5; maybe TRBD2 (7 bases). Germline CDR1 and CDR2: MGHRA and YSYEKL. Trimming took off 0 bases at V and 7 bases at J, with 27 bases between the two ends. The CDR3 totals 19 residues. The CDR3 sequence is CASSQDHTGFGPPGGTQYF. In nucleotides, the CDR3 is TGCGCCAGCAGCCAAGATCATACAGGGTTTGGTCCTCCGGGGGGGACCCAGTACTTC.